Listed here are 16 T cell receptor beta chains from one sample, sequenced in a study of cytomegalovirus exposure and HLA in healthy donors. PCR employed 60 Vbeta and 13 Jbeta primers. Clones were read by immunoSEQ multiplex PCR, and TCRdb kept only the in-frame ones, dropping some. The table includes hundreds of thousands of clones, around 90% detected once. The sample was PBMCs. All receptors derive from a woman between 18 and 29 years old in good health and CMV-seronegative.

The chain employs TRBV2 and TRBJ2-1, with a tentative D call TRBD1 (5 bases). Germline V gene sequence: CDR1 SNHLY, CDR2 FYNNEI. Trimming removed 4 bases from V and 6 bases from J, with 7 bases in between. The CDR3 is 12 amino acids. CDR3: CASSGRGNEQFF. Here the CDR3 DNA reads TGTGCCAGCAGTGGAAGGGGCAATGAGCAGTTCTTC.

CDR3 in DNA: TGTGCCAGCCGAATTCAGGGAGGGGGTTTCAATTCACCCCTCCACTTT. Translation gives CASRIQGGGFNSPLHF. The rearrangement links TRBV2 to TRBJ1-6; the D gene is possibly TRBD1 (6 bases). This CDR3 contains 16 residues. From germline, CDR1 is SNHLY and CDR2 FYNNEI. V was clipped by 8 bases and J by 7 bases, with 21 bases between them.

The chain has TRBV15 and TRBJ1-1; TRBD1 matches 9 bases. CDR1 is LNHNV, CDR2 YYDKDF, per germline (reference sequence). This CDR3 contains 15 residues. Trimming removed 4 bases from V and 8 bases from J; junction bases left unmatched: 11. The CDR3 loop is CATSIGTGPASEAFF. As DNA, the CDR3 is TGTGCCACCAGCATTGGGACAGGGCCTGCTTCGGAAGCTTTCTTT.

The CDR3 coding sequence is TGTGCCAGCTCACTCGCCCGGACGGCGGCCGGGGTCCAGTACGAGCAGTACTTC. Translated: CASSLARTAAGVQYEQYF. The chain carries TRBV18 and TRBJ2-7; D is perhaps TRBD2 (5 bases). CDR3 length equals 18 residues. Germline V gene sequence: CDR1 KGHSH, CDR2 LQKENI. V shed 4 bases and J shed 4 bases, with 26 bases lying between them.

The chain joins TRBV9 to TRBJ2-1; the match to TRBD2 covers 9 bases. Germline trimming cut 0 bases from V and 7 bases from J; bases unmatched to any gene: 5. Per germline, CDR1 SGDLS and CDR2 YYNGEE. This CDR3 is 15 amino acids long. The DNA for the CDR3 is TGTGCCAGCAGCGTAGGCGGCGGGGGGGCGAATGAGCAGTTCTTC. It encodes CASSVGGGGANEQFF.

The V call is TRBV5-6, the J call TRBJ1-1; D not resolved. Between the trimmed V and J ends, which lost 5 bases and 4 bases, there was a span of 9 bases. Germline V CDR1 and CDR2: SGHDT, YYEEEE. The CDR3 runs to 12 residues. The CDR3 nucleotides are TGTGCCAGCAGAAACCGGGGCACTGAAGCTTTCTTT. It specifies CASRNRGTEAFF.

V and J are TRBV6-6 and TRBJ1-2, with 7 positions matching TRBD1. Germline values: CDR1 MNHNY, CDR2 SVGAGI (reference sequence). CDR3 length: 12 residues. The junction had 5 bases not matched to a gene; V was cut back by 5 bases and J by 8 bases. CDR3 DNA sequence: TGTGCCAGCAGTCAGACAGGGTCCGGCTACACCTTC. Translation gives CASSQTGSGYTF.

CDR3 sequence: CASSLGAGPPFYEQYF. CDR3 DNA: TGTGCCAGCAGCTTAGGGGCCGGCCCCCCCTTCTACGAGCAGTACTTC. The gene calls are TRBV7-8 and TRBJ2-7; no clear D. With 1 base removed from V and 3 bases from J, the gap between germline ends came to 16 bases. The CDR3 sequence is 16 residues long. Germline loops: CDR1 SGHVS, CDR2 FQNEAQ.

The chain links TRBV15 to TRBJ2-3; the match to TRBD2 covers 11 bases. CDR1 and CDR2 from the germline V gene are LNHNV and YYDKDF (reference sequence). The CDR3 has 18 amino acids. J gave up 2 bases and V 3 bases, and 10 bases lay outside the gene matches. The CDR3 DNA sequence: TGTGCCACCAGCAGTCACGCCGTTAGCGGGGGGGCCACAGATACGCAGTATTTT. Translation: CATSSHAVSGGATDTQYF.

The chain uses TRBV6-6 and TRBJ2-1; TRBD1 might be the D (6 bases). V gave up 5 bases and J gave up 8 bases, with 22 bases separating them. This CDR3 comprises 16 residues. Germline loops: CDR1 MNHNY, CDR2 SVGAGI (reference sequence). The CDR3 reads CASSGGAGTIGDEQFF. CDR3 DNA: TGTGCCAGCAGTGGTGGGGCCGGGACAATAGGCGATGAGCAGTTCTTC.

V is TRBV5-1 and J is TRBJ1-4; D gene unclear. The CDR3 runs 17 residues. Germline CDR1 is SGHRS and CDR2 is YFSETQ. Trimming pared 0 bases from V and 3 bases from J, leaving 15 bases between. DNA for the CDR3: TGCGCCAGCAGCTTGGGACCTGTGGCGGCTTCTAATGAAAAACTGTTTTTT. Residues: CASSLGPVAASNEKLFF. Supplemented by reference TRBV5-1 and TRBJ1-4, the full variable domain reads KAGVTQTPRYLIKTRGQQVTLSCSPISGHRSVSWYQQTPGQGLQFLFEYFSETQRNKGNFPGRFSGRQFSNSRSEMNVSTLELGDSALYLCASSLGPVAASNEKLFFGSGTQLSVL.

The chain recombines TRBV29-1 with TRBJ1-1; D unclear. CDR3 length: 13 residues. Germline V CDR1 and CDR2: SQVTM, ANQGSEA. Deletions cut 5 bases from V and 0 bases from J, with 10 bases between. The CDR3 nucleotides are TGCAGCGTTAAAACAACGATGAACACTGAAGCTTTCTTT. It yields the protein CSVKTTMNTEAFF.

In DNA, the CDR3 is TGCAGCGTTGCAAATAGCAATCAGCCCCAGCATTTT. Translation: CSVANSNQPQHF. The chain carries TRBV29-1 and TRBJ1-5; D gene uncertain. Germline lookup yields CDR1 SQVTM and CDR2 ANQGSEA. The CDR3 loop spans 12 amino acids. V was pared by 4 bases and J by 0 bases, with 4 bases between. The complete variable domain, with remaining parts taken from reference TRBV29-1 and TRBJ1-5, reads SAVISQKPSRDICQRGTSLTIQCQVDSQVTMMFWYRQQPGQSLTLIATANQGSEATYESGFVIDKFPISRPNLTFSTLTVSNMSPEDSSIYLCSVANSNQPQHFGDGTRLSIL.

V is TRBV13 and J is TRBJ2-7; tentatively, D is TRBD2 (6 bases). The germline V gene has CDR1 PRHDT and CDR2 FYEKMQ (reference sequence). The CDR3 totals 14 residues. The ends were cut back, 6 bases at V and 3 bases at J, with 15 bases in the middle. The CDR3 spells CASRGGKDHYEQYF. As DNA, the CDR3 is TGTGCCAGCAGGGGGGGTAAAGACCACTACGAGCAGTACTTC.

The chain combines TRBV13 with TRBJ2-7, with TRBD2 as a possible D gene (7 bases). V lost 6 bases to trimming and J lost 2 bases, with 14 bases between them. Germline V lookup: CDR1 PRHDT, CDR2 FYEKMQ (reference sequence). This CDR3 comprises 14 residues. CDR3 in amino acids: CASSVGGPPYEQYF. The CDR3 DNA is TGTGCCAGCAGTGTGGGGGGGCCCCCCTACGAGCAGTACTTC.

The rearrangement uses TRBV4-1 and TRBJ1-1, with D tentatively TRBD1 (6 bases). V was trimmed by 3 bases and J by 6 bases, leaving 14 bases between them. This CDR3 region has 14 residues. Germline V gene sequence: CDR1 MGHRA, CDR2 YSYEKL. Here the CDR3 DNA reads TGCGCCAGCAGCCAGAACAGGGCGGGGGCTGAAGCTTTCTTT. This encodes CASSQNRAGAEAFF.